This T cell receptor beta chain was sequenced during a study of blood T cell repertoires in COVID-19. Study-level information: Sites across the United States, Italy and Spain contributed samples from acute and convalescent COVID-19. T cells, B-cell-depleted T cells, or PBMCs provided the cDNA or gDNA that served as material.

Per the authors' pipeline: For nucleated cells, counts were estimated from reference gene primer amplification. Here immunoSEQ multiplex PCR was the method, and the copy in TCRdb shows in-frame clones only, minus some. The V and J calls and clone size come from that table; D and trimming were worked out from the DNA. The repertoire includes 180,000 or so clones, roughly 84% of them detected once, and roughly 4.5% sits in the top ten. CDR3 length equals 16 residues. The rearrangement uses TRBV21-1 and TRBJ1-1; the table names TRBD1, a call not compared with the DNA. TRBV21-1 is noted as a pseudogene. Source material: peripheral blood. The receptor comes from an elderly woman with acute or convalescent COVID-19. CDR3: CASSRGDSLLNTEAFF. The DNA of the CDR3 is TGTGCCAGCAGCAGGGGGGACAGCCTATTGAACACTGAAGCTTTCTTT.